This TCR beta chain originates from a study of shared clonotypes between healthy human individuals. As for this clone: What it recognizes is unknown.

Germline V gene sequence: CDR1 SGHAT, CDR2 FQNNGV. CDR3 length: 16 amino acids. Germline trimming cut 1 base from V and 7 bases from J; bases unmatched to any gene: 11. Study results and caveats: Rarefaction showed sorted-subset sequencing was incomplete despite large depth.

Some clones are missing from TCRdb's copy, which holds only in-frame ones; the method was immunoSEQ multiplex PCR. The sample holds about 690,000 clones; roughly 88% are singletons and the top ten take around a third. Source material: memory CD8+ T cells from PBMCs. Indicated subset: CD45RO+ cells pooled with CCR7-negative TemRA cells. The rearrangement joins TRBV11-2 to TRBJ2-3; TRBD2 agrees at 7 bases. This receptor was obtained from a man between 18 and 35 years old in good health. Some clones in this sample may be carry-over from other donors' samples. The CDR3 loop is CASSLGGGSIAYTQYF. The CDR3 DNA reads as TGTGCCAGCAGCTTAGGCGGGGGTTCCATAGCTTATACGCAGTATTTT.